Shown below are 13 T cell receptor beta chains from a single sample sequenced in a study of blood T cell repertoires in COVID-19. Only in-frame clones appear in the TCRdb table, and some are missing; sequencing was by immunoSEQ multiplex PCR. The repertoire holds more than 90,000 clones, with about 89% as singletons. Sequencing used peripheral blood. Source of these receptors: a man aged 40-49 years with acute or convalescent COVID-19.

This clone was recorded a few times. This rearrangement joins TRBV2 to TRBJ2-7, with no clear D. Trimming removed 6 bases at V and 0 bases at J, with 3 bases between. Germline values: CDR1 SNHLY, CDR2 FYNNEI. CDR3 length: 11 amino acids. CDR3 sequence: CASSGSYEQYF. The CDR3 DNA reads TGTGCCAGCAGCGGCTCCTACGAGCAGTACTTC.

This clone appeared a few times. The rearrangement links TRBV6-6 to TRBJ1-4, with unresolved D. Looked up from germline, CDR1 is MNHNY and CDR2 is SVGAGI (reference sequence). This CDR3 contains 13 residues. The V end was cut by 7 bases, the J end by 8 bases, with 14 bases between. The CDR3 bases are TGTGCCAGCATGAGAGGGTCAAACGAAAAACTGTTTTTT. Amino acids: CASMRGSNEKLFF.

The rearrangement uses TRBV7-9 and TRBJ2-7; D not certain. V lost 6 bases, J lost 5 bases, and 11 bases lay in between. CDR3 length: 12 amino acids. Germline lookup yields CDR1 SEHNR and CDR2 FQNEAQ (reference sequence). The CDR3 loop is CASRRVPDEQYF. CDR3 in DNA: TGTGCCAGCAGACGAGTACCCGACGAGCAGTACTTC.

V usage is TRBV18 and J usage is TRBJ1-2, with 7 bases identical to TRBD1. The CDR3 extends over 14 amino acids. In germline, CDR1 is KGHSH, CDR2 LQKENI. V shed 1 base and J 4 bases; nucleotides not matched to a gene: 3. CDR3 in amino acids: CASSPRQGIYGYTF. The CDR3 DNA reads as TGTGCCAGCTCACCACGACAGGGTATCTATGGCTACACCTTC.

V gene TRBV6-6 combines with J gene TRBJ2-7; 9 bases align to TRBD1. CDR1 MNHNY and CDR2 SVGAGI come from the germline V gene (reference sequence). With 4 bases clipped from V and 5 bases from J, the junction kept 12 bases outside the gene matches. The CDR3 loop spans 16 amino acids. The CDR3 reads CASSSALGQGSDEQYF. The CDR3 region has the DNA TGTGCCAGCAGTTCGGCTTTGGGACAGGGTTCTGACGAGCAGTACTTC.

The rearrangement uses TRBV7-8 and TRBJ2-5; the D gene is possibly TRBD2 (7 bases). Trimming took off 6 bases at V and 2 bases at J, with 16 bases between the two ends. Per the germline V gene, CDR1 is SGHVS and CDR2 is FQNEAQ. There are 15 residues in the CDR3. The CDR3 sequence is CASSFGGGLQETQYF. CDR3 bases: TGTGCCAGCAGTTTTGGGGGGGGCTTACAAGAGACCCAGTACTTC.

A note on this clone: The sample carries other DNA sequences with the same CDR3. The rearrangement joins TRBV29-1 to TRBJ2-5; 13 bases line up with TRBD2. Germline V gene sequence: CDR1 SQVTM, CDR2 ANQGSEA. V lost 4 bases and J lost 4; bases outside the gene matches: 3. The CDR3 loop spans 14 amino acids. In DNA form, the CDR3 reads TGCAGCGTTGTTACTAGCGGGAGGGGAGAGACCCAGTACTTC. Translating gives CSVVTSGRGETQYF.

The chain employs TRBV5-4 and TRBJ1-3; unclear D gene. V lost 4 bases and J 4 bases, leaving 12 bases between the germline ends. This CDR3 comprises 14 residues. Per the germline V gene, CDR1 is SGHNT and CDR2 is YYREEE (reference sequence). CDR3 in amino acids: CASSLSGLGNTIYF. CDR3 DNA: TGTGCCAGCAGCCTTAGCGGGCTAGGAAACACCATATATTTT.

V usage is TRBV7-2 and J usage is TRBJ1-1, with a possible D match to TRBD1 (5 bases). The CDR3 length is 14 residues. V was pared by 2 bases and J by 5 bases, with 12 bases between. The germline V gene encodes CDR1 SGHTA and CDR2 FQGNSA. CDR3 in amino acids: CASSLPGGGTEAFF. The CDR3 bases are TGTGCCAGCAGCTTACCCGGGGGAGGAACTGAAGCTTTCTTT.

This chain connects TRBV6-5 to TRBJ1-1, with D possibly being TRBD1 (6 bases). V dropped 4 bases and J dropped 3 bases, with 15 bases sitting between them. Germline CDR1 MNHEY, CDR2 SVGAGI. The CDR3 totals 15 residues. CDR3 loop: CASSSDRKGDTEAFF. CDR3 DNA: TGTGCCAGCAGTTCAGACAGGAAAGGGGACACTGAAGCTTTCTTT.

The chain is built from TRBV7-8 and TRBJ1-1; D possibly corresponds to TRBD1 (5 bases). V was cut by 2 bases and J by 2 bases, with 15 bases left in between. Looked up from germline, CDR1 is SGHVS and CDR2 is FQNEAQ. CDR3 length: 16 residues. The CDR3: CASSLRRIQGNTEAFF. The CDR3 DNA follows: TGTGCCAGCAGCTTAAGGCGAATTCAGGGAAACACTGAAGCTTTCTTT.

V gene TRBV19 combines with J gene TRBJ2-7; 11 nucleotides align to TRBD2. This CDR3 comprises 17 residues. The V and J ends lost 6 bases and 0 bases, in that order; junction bases with no gene match: 10. Germline V gives CDR1 LNHDA, CDR2 SQIVND (reference sequence). As DNA, the CDR3 is TGTGCCAGTAGCGCTCCGGGACTAGCGGCGAGCTCCTACGAGCAGTACTTC. It encodes CASSAPGLAASSYEQYF. Complete variable domain (other parts from reference TRBV19 and TRBJ2-7): DGGITQSPKYLFRKEGQNVTLSCEQNLNHDAMYWYRQDPGQGLRLIYYSQIVNDFQKGDIAEGYSVSREKKESFPLTVTSAQKNPTAFYLCASSAPGLAASSYEQYFGPGTRLTVT.

The chain joins TRBV3-1 (or the pseudogene TRBV3-2) to TRBJ1-2; 7 nucleotides match TRBD1. Trimming took 4 bases from V and 7 from J; bases not matched to a gene: 12. This CDR3 is 15 amino acids long. CDR1 is LGHDT, CDR2 YNNKEL, per germline (reference sequence). As DNA, the CDR3 is TGTGCCAGCAGCCCGGAACAGGGGAGGTTCGGTGGCTACACCTTC. This gives the protein CASSPEQGRFGGYTF.